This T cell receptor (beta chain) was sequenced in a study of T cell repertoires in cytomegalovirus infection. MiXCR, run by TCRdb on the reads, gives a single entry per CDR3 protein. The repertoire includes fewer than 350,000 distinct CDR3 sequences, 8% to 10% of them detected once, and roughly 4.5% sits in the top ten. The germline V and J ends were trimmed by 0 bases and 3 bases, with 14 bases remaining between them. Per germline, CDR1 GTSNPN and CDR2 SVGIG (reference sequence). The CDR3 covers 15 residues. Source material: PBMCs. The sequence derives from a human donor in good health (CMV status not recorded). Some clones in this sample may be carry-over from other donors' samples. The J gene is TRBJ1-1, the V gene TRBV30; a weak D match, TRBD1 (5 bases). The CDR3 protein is CAWSVWGAGDTEAFF. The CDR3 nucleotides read TGTGCCTGGAGTGTATGGGGCGCTGGGGACACTGAAGCTTTCTTT. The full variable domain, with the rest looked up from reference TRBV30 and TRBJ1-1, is SQTIHQWPATLVQPVGSPLSLECTVEGTSNPNLYWYRQAAGRGLQLLFYSVGIGQISSEVPQNLSASRPQDRQFILSSKKLLLSDSGFYLCAWSVWGAGDTEAFFGQGTRLTVV.